This T cell receptor (beta chain) derives from a study of CD8+ T cells in alopecia areata. The germline V gene encodes CDR1 KGHSH and CDR2 LQKENI. CDR3 length: 17 amino acids. The ends were cut back, 4 bases at V and 2 bases at J, with 20 bases in the middle. Following extraction, RNA underwent reverse transcription to cDNA, which served as the sequencing template. Repertoires were generated with immunoSEQ multiplex PCR, while TCRdb's copy carries only in-frame clones and drops some. The sample contains roughly 170,000 clones, roughly 53% of which appear only once. Treatment reported: oral pan-JAK inhibitor, 5-10 mg twice daily.

The chain has TRBV18 and TRBJ2-5; D remains unclear. The sequence was collected from a human donor with alopecia areata. The sample consisted of CD8+ T cells sorted from blood, taken at week 24, from a patient treated with tofacitinib. The CDR3 region is CASSLNPTRQKQETQYF. As DNA, the CDR3 is TGTGCCAGCTCACTCAATCCTACGCGCCAAAAACAAGAGACCCAGTACTTC.